The source of this TCR beta chain is a study of cytomegalovirus exposure and HLA in healthy donors (dated by TCRdb to the late 2010s). Looking at the study overall: An earlier analysis of a few hundred of the donors reported approximately 300 Gb of sequence data and some 110 million unique TCR beta sequences obtained from about 179 million T cells. The number of typed donors differed by locus: about 620-640 for A, B, C, DRB1 and DQB1; 500 to 550 for DQA1; about 600 for DPA1; and around 470 for DPB1. A separate validation cohort of about 110 different subjects was used in addition to the 666-subject first cohort. Roughly 5 DR-DQ haplotypes were handled as single units for association and clustering because linkage in the cohort was strong. HLA typing covered class I and class II loci at four-digit resolution. Of the roughly 420 genotyped donors, more than 75% were placed in the genetic ancestry cluster associated with self-reported Caucasian donors. All discovery cohort repertoires had been generated using a single sequencing platform. A later analysis re-examined previously published TCR beta repertoires from more than 650 donors and added high-resolution HLA genotyping to investigate patterns of TCR occurrence. An earlier analysis of some 600 of the donors applied high-throughput TCR beta sequencing to assess whether each TCR beta V gene segment acted as functional or pseudogenic. To predict cytomegalovirus infection status, the study combined high-throughput TCR immunosequencing, statistical association of individual TCRs with disease status, and machine learning. Using immunosequencing, the study profiled T cell repertoires from fewer than 850 subjects and related those repertoires to cytomegalovirus serostatus. Alongside the repertoire data, information on donor age, sex, ethnicity and CMV serostatus was compiled. Among roughly 400 genotyped donors of the cohort, an average of approximately 240,000 unique TCR beta nucleotide sequences were sequenced per donor, roughly 20% of them non-productive. The later analysis used no new phenotypic data to find candidate immune exposures, relying instead on TCR beta sequences and their occurrence across donors. Roughly 300 gigabases of sequencing data and approximately 84 million unique TCR sequences were included in an early release covering about 600 HLA-typed donors. A later genetic analysis took genome-wide SNP genotypes for about 65% of the roughly 670 donors and used that subset as a discovery cohort. The aim of the study was to test whether cataloging public T cell receptors could identify signatures of past pathogen exposure.

The library was prepared using the immunoSEQ multiplex PCR assay. For the multiplex PCR, a mixture combining 60 forward primers for TCR Vbeta segments and 13 reverse primers for TCR Jbeta segments was used. Amplification of the CDR3 region of rearranged TCR beta genes was performed with a multiplex PCR assay on genomic DNA. The amplified TCR beta libraries were sequenced on the Illumina HiSeq System as 87-base-pair reads. From the authors' description of their analysis: Across the 700 or so repertoires, a later analysis counted 80 million or so unique TCR beta chains, 9 million to 14 million of which were shared by at least two donors. To remove PCR and sequencing errors, raw reads were error-corrected and collapsed into unique sequences using a nearest-neighbor algorithm that merged closely related sequences. To assign V, D and J gene segments, CDR3 sequences were aligned to IMGT reference sequences. For a sequence to be retained, at least a six-nucleotide match to both a V gene segment and a J gene segment was required. Rearrangements were called productive when the CDR3 lacked stop codons and stayed in frame with V and J; all others were non-productive. CDR3 was defined by IMGT convention, running from the second conserved V-encoded cysteine to the conserved J-encoded phenylalanine. In an earlier analysis of around 540 of the donors, sequences lacking an unambiguous match to a single V gene segment were excluded. In an earlier analysis of approximately 590 of the donors, a V segment was called functional when productive rearrangements were above 56.7%, and segregating when the standard deviation between donors exceeded 5%. A statistical classification framework was developed to diagnose cytomegalovirus status using the catalog of TCR beta chain sequences. A later analysis assigned V and J genes by comparing TCR nucleotide sequences with IMGT/GENE-DB human TR gene sequences. In a later analysis, CDR3 sequences and most-parsimonious VDJ recombination scenarios were assigned using the TCRdist pipeline. A later analysis defined each TCR beta chain by its CDR3 amino acid sequence plus V-gene family, and excluded reads lacking a unique V-gene family. In a later analysis, several hundred highly shared, low-generation-probability nucleotide sequences were removed to address suspected cross-contamination and a sequencing artifact. In a later analysis, a clonal expansion index for each public chain was calculated from normalized within-repertoire ranks of inferred template counts. Generation probabilities in a later analysis came from a VDJ recombination model fitted to out-of-frame rearrangements, and those results were checked against IGoR. Hypergeometric tests were used in a later analysis to score TCR-TCR, TCR-HLA and TCR-CMV co-occurrence, with a repertoire-size bias correction applied to the TCR pairs. A later analysis estimated false discovery rates by permuting HLA or CMV assignments 20 times. A later analysis grouped co-occurring TCRs with DBSCAN, adding TCRdist sequence similarity when clustering within HLA-allele-positive subsets. Repertoires with fewer than 30,000 or more than 120,000 public chains were left out of co-occurrence clustering, as were four to six repertoires with anomalous nucleotide sharing. In its TCRdb copy, this immuneACCESS table keeps in-frame sequences only and misses some clones. Where compared with another copy, unresolved V genes explain less than half of these, and the others have no known cause. The V and J calls and the clone size are those of that table, but D and trimming were determined from the DNA. Across this sample there are 150,000 to 200,000 clones, with just under 80% seen only once. The ten largest make up under 15% of the sample.

CDR1 and CDR2, per the germline V gene (reference sequence), are SEHNR and FQNEAQ. The V end gives up 0 bases and the J end 2 bases, leaving 5 bases in the junction not matched to a gene. The CDR3 measures 16 amino acids from cysteine to phenylalanine. The read is trimmed to its CDR3 DNA, 48 bases read in frame from base 1. In regard to this clone: It lacks a known antigen. The sample holds no much larger clone one base away, and base qualities are not on file.

In total, roughly 710 healthy bone marrow donors made up the cohort. Cohort members were all nominally healthy when sampled, although unrecorded immune exposures were likely present. The donor was CMV seropositive and belonged to the group of about 290 seropositive cohort members. A peripheral blood sample was collected from each donor, and TCR beta sequencing was performed on peripheral blood mononuclear cells. The Qiagen DNeasy Blood Extraction Kit was used to extract genomic DNA from the blood cell samples. Results and caveats for the whole study, not just this receptor: According to a later analysis, most CMV-associated TCR beta chains appeared to be HLA-restricted, and the HLA associations seemed to be driven largely by CMV exposure. The cohort was sequenced for TCR beta chains only, and without alpha or paired-chain data the features that could be detected were limited. Most TCR sequences were observed very rarely across donors, whereas some public TCRs were present in many individuals. The presence/absence analyses assumed that sequencing depth was roughly uniform across donors, and that assumption may not be true. V-gene and J-gene trimming of TCR beta chains was associated with a missense DCLRE1C variant in a later genetic analysis, and the association was replicated in an independent cohort. A total of 150 to 200 TCR beta chains were listed by the study as associated with cytomegalovirus. A few of the identified cytomegalovirus-associated TCR beta chains were confirmed in vitro to be specific for cytomegalovirus antigens. Linkage disequilibrium might explain the correlated functional status among segregating V segments, but an unknown experimental factor could not be ruled out. The authors suggested that the approach could potentially be extended to other disease states and immunological phenotypes. In a later analysis, several top co-occurrence clusters were reported to appear linked to parvovirus B19, influenza, CMV and Epstein-Barr virus. A further reported finding was that TCR beta sequences accurately predicted the HLA-A and HLA-B alleles for most subjects in the first cohort. Because HLA typing was missing for some donors at each locus, association tests included only the typed subset. Some 15 rarely observed V segments, including chromosome 9 orphons, were excluded from the earlier analysis of some 590 of the donors because counts were too low. In an earlier analysis of some 640 of the donors, most TCR beta V segments were observed in productive rearrangements about 87% or about 30% of the time, broadly matching IMGT annotations. The 87-base-pair reads could not distinguish some IMGT-functional V segments, including TRBV6-2 and TRBV6-3, so those segments were excluded. In a later analysis, HLA-associated TCR beta chains showed more clonal expansion and lower generation probabilities than non-associated chains that were equally common. A cluster of highly shared sequence variants was judged likely to represent a technical artifact of the sequencing pipeline. Cytomegalovirus status was reported to be diagnosed by the classifier with high specificity and sensitivity in both the original and validation cohorts. Immune exposure information for the cohort was limited to CMV serostatus. In a later genetic analysis, fewer N-insertions in productive TCRs were reported among donors in an Asian-associated ancestry cluster than the approximately 710-donor mean. A later analysis associated around 16,000 TCR beta sequences with specific HLA alleles at a false discovery rate of 0.05. Strong co-occurrence of HLA alleles, especially DR and DQ, made assigning TCR associations to individual alleles difficult. In a later analysis, the rate of TCR association differed among HLA loci, with DRB1 alleles having the most associated TCRs and HLA-C alleles having the fewest.

The sequence was obtained from a woman aged 45-59 years in good health and CMV-seropositive. This chain is built from TRBV7-9 and TRBJ2-7; 9 central bases correspond to TRBD1. The sequenced sample was PBMCs. The nucleotide sequence reads as follows: TGTGCCAGCAGCTTAGCGACCGGACAGGGGACCTACGAGCAGTACTTC. This translates into CASSLATGQGTYEQYF.